This TCR beta chain was found in a study of shared clonotypes between healthy human individuals. Study context: Per donor, CD8 memory used one plate, CD8 naive used two, CD4 memory used three and CD4 naive used three. General study findings and limits: Several donors shared 5% to 5.5% of their naive CD4 clonotypes. Across subsets, estimated richness was generally greater for naive than for memory populations.

This CDR3 region has 15 residues. Germline V lookup: CDR1 SGHNT, CDR2 YYREEE (reference sequence). Unmatched junction bases numbered 10, after V lost 6 bases and J lost 5 bases. Comment on this clone: Antigen specificity is unknown.

Method: immunoSEQ multiplex PCR; TCRdb's copy keeps in-frame clones and lacks some. The sample holds about 1.5 million clones, approximately 97% seen once. The TCR sequence derives from a man aged 30 to 45 in good health. The chain recombines TRBV5-4 with TRBJ2-2, with 7 bases matching TRBD2. Sequenced material: naive CD4+ T cells sorted from blood. The subset denotes: CD45RA+ positively selected. Here the CDR3 DNA reads TGTGCCAGCACTTCACGAGCGGGGTTGACCGGGGAGCTGTTTTTT. Amino acid sequence: CASTSRAGLTGELFF.